A single sample is the source of the 5 T cell receptor beta chains below, sequenced in a study of shared clonotypes between healthy human individuals. The repertoire was sequenced with immunoSEQ multiplex PCR; TCRdb's copy has only in-frame clones and lacks some. The table shows approximately 500,000 clones, with around 96% occurring only once. The source material was naive CD4+ T cells sorted from blood. The subset denotes: CD45RA+ positively selected. The receptors here all came from a woman aged 30 to 39 in good health.

The chain is built from TRBV21-1 and TRBJ2-3; the table's D call TRBD2 went unverified against the DNA. TRBV21-1 is deemed a pseudogene. This CDR3 region has 18 residues. The CDR3 sequence is CASSQETSGAEGTDTQYF. CDR3 sequence (DNA): TGTGCCAGCAGCCAGGAGACTAGCGGGGCAGAGGGCACAGATACGCAGTATTTT.

The chain has TRBV6-6 and TRBJ2-3, with 7 bases that match TRBD2. Germline V gene lookup returns CDR1 MNHNY and CDR2 SVGAGI (reference sequence). The CDR3 is 16 amino acids. V was clipped by 0 bases and J by 0 bases; unmatched bases: 3. This CDR3 reads CASSYSAGSSTDTQYF. The DNA of the CDR3 is TGTGCCAGCAGTTACTCAGCGGGAAGCAGCACAGATACGCAGTATTTT.

The V call is TRBV19, the J call TRBJ1-5, with D uncertain. This CDR3 is built from 16 residues. The ends were cut back, 1 base at V and 4 bases at J, with 14 bases in the middle. Looked up from germline, CDR1 is LNHDA and CDR2 is SQIVND (reference sequence). The CDR3 DNA sequence: TGTGCCAGTAGTATAGTTTTTCGAGATTTTAATCAGCCCCAGCATTTT. Translating gives CASSIVFRDFNQPQHF.

This clone has a single count. The rearrangement joins TRBV27 to TRBJ2-5; TRBD1 might be the D (6 bases). The germline gives CDR1 MNHEY, CDR2 SMNVEV (reference sequence). This CDR3 has 17 residues. V was clipped by 3 bases and J by 11 bases, with 28 bases between them. The CDR3 reads CASSLVGHRDGIYAQYF. The CDR3 nucleotides are TGTGCCAGCAGTTTGGTAGGTCACAGGGACGGAATATATGCGCAGTACTTC.

The chain uses TRBV7-2 and TRBJ2-3; D is undetermined. V was cut by 5 bases and J by 4 bases, with 4 bases left in between. The CDR3 loop spans 11 amino acids. Germline V gene sequence: CDR1 SGHTA, CDR2 FQGNSA. The CDR3 reads CASSPADTQYF. CDR3 DNA sequence: TGTGCCAGCAGCCCCGCAGATACGCAGTATTTT.